This T cell receptor (beta chain) is drawn from a study of blood T cell repertoires in COVID-19 (dated by TCRdb to the early 2020s). Describing the broader study: The collaborator samples originated in the United States, Italy and Spain and spanned the acute and convalescent phases of COVID-19. The material from the prospective study consisted of cDNA or gDNA derived from T cells, B-cell-depleted T cells, or PBMCs. Deeply sampled blood TCRbeta repertoires from subjects exposed to, actively infected with, or recovered from COVID-19 were included in the dataset. A freely available public database, intended as a resource for researchers studying the immune response to SARS-CoV-2, is where the repertoires were released. Samples came from the ongoing ImmuneRACE study (first 160 participants) plus 1,254 subjects from 6 global collaborators. Nearly every sample came with metadata listing a de-identified subject ID, COVID-19 status, age in years and sex. Where available, HLA class I and class II types were taken from metadata supplied by the sample provider and were not determined by assay-based typing. General conclusions and limits of the study: How much clinical and demographic metadata was included differed by source and by participant, and the metadata was provided uncurated.

The collaborating institutions used their own protocols to collect whole blood in K2EDTA tubes. For TCRbeta analysis, collaborator samples were shipped as frozen whole blood, as isolated PBMCs, or as DNA extracted from either sample type. Spanning cysteine to phenylalanine, the CDR3 consists of 17 amino acids. Of all the DNA, just the CDR3 is kept, 51 bases in frame from base 1. Looking up the germline V gene yields CDR1 LGHNA and CDR2 YSLEER. TCRbeta CDR3 regions were amplified from genomic DNA using the immunoSEQ Assay, a bias-controlled multiplex PCR. The authors' pipeline ran thus. The number of nucleated cells in each sample was estimated by amplification of reference gene primers within the assay. Sequence reads were collapsed and filtered to measure the absolute abundance of every unique TCRbeta CDR3 rearrangement. Productive Simpson clonality was computed per sample as the square root of Simpson's diversity index over productive rearrangements. TCRdb took this table from immuneACCESS and kept in-frame rearrangements with V and J called. Such tables lack part of the clones; where checked against another copy, unresolved V genes explain under half of the gap, and the rest is unexplained. The DNA was the basis for D and trimming; V, J and clone size are from that table. The sample contains about 46,000 clones, around 87% of them found a single time. About 15% of the sample belongs to the ten largest clones.

This clone has only one observation. Its antigen is unknown. At one end the junction does not follow the germline gene, possibly because of a read error. The rearrangement combines TRBV4-3 with TRBJ2-3; 8 bases in the middle match TRBD2. The sample consisted of peripheral blood. The receptor's source is a human donor in a cohort sampled during active COVID-19. The CDR3 has the sequence CASSQDGAGGSTYTQYF. At the DNA level, the sequence is TGCGCCAGCAGCCAAGATGGGGCGGGGGGTAGCACATATACGCAGTATTTT.